This passage covers 10 T cell receptor beta chains from one sample sequenced in a study of shared clonotypes between healthy human individuals. Some clones are missing from TCRdb's copy, which holds only in-frame ones; the method was immunoSEQ multiplex PCR. The sample contains about 1.5 million clones, roughly 98% of which appear only once. The sample consisted of naive CD4+ T cells sorted from blood. Subset of the sample: CD45RA+ positively selected. The receptors here all came from a young man in good health.

The chain recombines TRBV5-6 with TRBJ1-2; 8 positions match TRBD1. The CDR3 sequence is 16 residues long. The germline gives CDR1 SGHDT, CDR2 YYEEEE. The junction had 16 bases not matched to a gene; V was cut back by 4 bases and J by 8 bases. As DNA, the CDR3 is TGTGCCAGCAGCCTGACCGGGACAGGTCTAGAAAGCGGCTACACCTTC. Protein: CASSLTGTGLESGYTF.

Comments on this clone: Distinct nucleotide sequences in the sample also encode this CDR3. This sequence joins TRBV18 and TRBJ2-2; 10 bases align to TRBD2. The ends lost 5 bases at V and 2 bases at J; junction bases unmatched: 5. The CDR3 runs 16 residues. The germline CDR1 and CDR2 sequences are KGHSH and LQKENI. The CDR3 DNA sequence: TGTGCCAGCTCAAGACCTAGCGGGAGAAACACCGGGGAGCTGTTTTTT. Protein: CASSRPSGRNTGELFF.

The count of this clone is one. The chain is built from TRBV7-9 and TRBJ1-1, with unresolved D. CDR3 length: 12 amino acids. The germline V gene encodes CDR1 SEHNR and CDR2 FQNEAQ (reference sequence). Trimming took off 5 bases at V and 6 bases at J, with 10 bases between the two ends. CDR3 DNA sequence: TGTGCCAGCAGCCAAGTTATCTCTGAAGCTTTCTTT. It specifies CASSQVISEAFF.

This chain connects TRBV4-1 to TRBJ2-1; 8 bases map to TRBD2. Germline-derived CDR1 and CDR2 are MGHRA and YSYEKL. The J segment lost 7 bases and the V segment lost 3 bases, leaving 14 bases of the junction unmatched. The CDR3 totals 17 residues. This CDR3 is CASSQFPSGSRSNEQFF. As DNA, the CDR3 is TGCGCCAGCAGCCAGTTCCCTAGCGGGTCCCGGTCGAATGAGCAGTTCTTC.

This rearrangement joins TRBV5-1 to TRBJ2-3; 16 nucleotides line up with TRBD2. V was clipped by 3 bases and J by 3 bases; unmatched bases: 4. The CDR3 length is 17 residues. CDR1 SGHRS and CDR2 YFSETQ come from the germline V gene. CDR3 sequence: CASSSGTSGRATDTQYF. The CDR3 DNA reads TGCGCCAGCAGCTCGGGGACTAGCGGGAGGGCAACAGATACGCAGTATTTT.

J is TRBJ1-2 and V is TRBV7-9; D not certain. V dropped 4 bases and J dropped 0 bases, with 9 bases sitting between them. The germline CDR1 and CDR2 sequences are SEHNR and FQNEAQ (reference sequence). The CDR3 runs 14 residues. DNA for the CDR3: TGTGCCAGCAGCTCGCAGAGAGCTAACTATGGCTACACCTTC. It yields the protein CASSSQRANYGYTF.

This sequence joins TRBV18 and TRBJ2-1, with 9 bases lining up with TRBD1. Germline V gene sequence: CDR1 KGHSH, CDR2 LQKENI. CDR3 size: 17 residues. The V gene end was trimmed by 3 bases and the J gene end by 1 base; junction bases not matched to a gene: 7. The CDR3 DNA reads as TGTGCCAGCTCACCCCGGACAGGGGCGGAATCCTACAATGAGCAGTTCTTC. Encoded protein: CASSPRTGAESYNEQFF.

The V and J genes are TRBV7-6 and TRBJ2-1; 15 positions agree with TRBD2. The CDR3 loop spans 13 amino acids. J lost 7 bases, V lost 8 bases, and 0 bases had no gene match. The germline CDR1 and CDR2 sequences are SGHVS and FNYEAQ. CDR3: CASGTSGRNEQFF. For the CDR3, the DNA is TGTGCCAGCGGGACTAGCGGGAGGAATGAGCAGTTCTTC. Supplemented by reference TRBV7-6 and TRBJ2-1, the full variable domain reads GAGVSQSPRYKVTKRGQDVALRCDPISGHVSLYWYRQALGQGPEFLTYFNYEAQQDKSGLPNDRFSAERPEGSISTLTIQRTEQRDSAMYRCASGTSGRNEQFFGPGTRLTVL.

This chain links TRBV5-1 with TRBJ2-3; perhaps D is TRBD1 or TRBD2 (5 bases each). The germline gives CDR1 SGHRS, CDR2 YFSETQ. The CDR3 runs to 15 residues. The V and J ends lost 4 bases and 0 bases respectively, with 12 bases between them. The CDR3 DNA reads TGCGCCAGCAGCCGGGACCCGTCTAGCACAGATACGCAGTATTTT. Translated, it gives CASSRDPSSTDTQYF. Full variable domain (outside the CDR3, taken from reference TRBV5-1 and TRBJ2-3): KAGVTQTPRYLIKTRGQQVTLSCSPISGHRSVSWYQQTPGQGLQFLFEYFSETQRNKGNFPGRFSGRQFSNSRSEMNVSTLELGDSALYLCASSRDPSSTDTQYFGPGTRLTVL.

The chain recombines TRBV2 with TRBJ2-7; D might be TRBD1 (7 bases). Germline CDR1 and CDR2: SNHLY and FYNNEI. V was shortened by 10 bases and J by 0 bases, with 19 bases between the two germline ends. The CDR3 length is 15 residues. CDR3 amino acids: CATREEGASSYEQYF. The DNA for the CDR3 is TGTGCCACACGAGAGGAGGGGGCTAGCTCCTACGAGCAGTACTTC. Based on the CDR3 plus reference TRBV2 and TRBJ2-7, the full variable domain is EPEVTQTPSHQVTQMGQEVILRCVPISNHLYFYWYRQILGQKVEFLVSFYNNEISEKSEIFDDQFSVERPDGSNFTLKIRSTKLEDSAMYFCATREEGASSYEQYFGPGTRLTVT.